These T cell receptor beta chains were read from a single sample in a study of PD-L1 blockade in urothelial cancer. Profiled with immunoSEQ multiplex PCR; TCRdb holds only in-frame clones, not every one. The sample lists about 120,000 clones, roughly 90% occurring once. This specimen was PBMCs, taken around atezolizumab (anti-PD-L1) treatment. The origin of the receptors is a man aged 55 to 69 with urothelial cancer. The CDR3 runs from the conserved cysteine through the conserved F or W. The order of the fields is clone size, V gene, D gene, J gene, CDR3 protein, CDR3 DNA. A D gene is named only where the DNA matches it firmly. Size tells how often a clone was seen (once, few, many) or the class of an expanded clone, and some rows leave it out.

.	TRBV7-2	.	TRBJ2-5	CASSFKSGETQYF	TGTGCCAGCAGCTTCAAGAGCGGAGAGACCCAGTACTTC
.	TRBV5-4	.	TRBJ2-7	CASSGRRGEQYF	TGTGCCAGCAGCGGCCGTCGAGGCGAGCAGTACTTC
.	TRBV2	.	TRBJ2-4	CASGRGLSKNIQYF	TGTGCCAGCGGGAGGGGGTTGTCCAAAAACATTCAGTACTTC
once	TRBV5-4	TRBD1	TRBJ1-2	CASSQPQGAEGYTF	TGTGCCAGCAGCCAGCCTCAGGGGGCAGAGGGCTACACCTTC
once	TRBV6-6	.	TRBJ2-2	CATSANTGELFF	TGTGCCACCTCAGCGAACACCGGGGAGCTGTTTTTT
.	TRBV30	.	TRBJ2-7	CASKGQNYEQYF	TGTGCCTCGAAGGGACAAAACTACGAGCAGTACTTC
.	TRBV6-5	.	TRBJ1-2	CAPRGNYGYTF	TGTGCCCCCCGAGGAAACTATGGCTACACCTTC
.	TRBV5-1	.	TRBJ2-6	CASSPRQAGSGANVLTF	TGCGCCAGCAGCCCCAGACAGGCGGGCTCTGGGGCCAACGTCCTGACTTTC
.	TRBV19	.	TRBJ1-5	CASSWNRERNQPQHF	TGTGCCAGTAGTTGGAACAGGGAACGGAATCAGCCCCAGCATTTT
.	TRBV28	.	TRBJ2-1	CASSLIRGGEQFF	TGTGCCAGCAGTTTAATTAGGGGAGGTGAGCAGTTCTTC
.	TRBV15	.	TRBJ2-7	CATSGPSATHHEEQYF	TGTGCCACCAGCGGGCCTTCGGCTACACACCATGAAGAGCAGTACTTC
.	TRBV7-7	TRBD1	TRBJ2-3	CASSLTGETDTQYF	TGTGCCAGCAGCCTTACAGGGGAAACAGATACGCAGTATTTT
once	TRBV7-2	TRBD1	TRBJ1-1	CASSPGTDTEAFF	TGTGCCAGCAGCCCCGGGACAGACACTGAAGCTTTCTTT
.	TRBV5-1	TRBD1	TRBJ2-7	CASSSGQGAPGEQYF	TGCGCCAGCAGCTCGGGACAGGGCGCGCCAGGTGAGCAGTACTTC
.	TRBV27	.	TRBJ2-4	CASRLDWTVKKNIQYF	TGTGCCAGCAGGCTTGATTGGACAGTTAAAAAAAACATTCAGTACTTC
few	TRBV9	.	TRBJ2-2	CASEELPDQTGELFF	TGTGCCAGCGAGGAACTGCCCGACCAGACCGGGGAGCTGTTTTTT
.	TRBV14	.	TRBJ2-3	CASSPRGQVTDTQYF	TGTGCCAGCAGCCCGCGCGGACAAGTCACAGATACGCAGTATTTT